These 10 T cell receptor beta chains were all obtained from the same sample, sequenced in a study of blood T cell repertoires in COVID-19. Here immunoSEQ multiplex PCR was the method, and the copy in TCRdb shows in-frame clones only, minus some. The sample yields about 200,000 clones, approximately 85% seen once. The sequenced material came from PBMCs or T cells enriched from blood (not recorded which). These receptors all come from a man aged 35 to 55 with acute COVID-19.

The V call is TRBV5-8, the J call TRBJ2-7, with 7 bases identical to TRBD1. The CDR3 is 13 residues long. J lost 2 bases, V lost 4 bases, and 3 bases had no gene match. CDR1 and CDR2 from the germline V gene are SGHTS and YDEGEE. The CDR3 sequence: CASSRQGAYEQYF. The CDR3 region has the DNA TGTGCCAGCAGCAGGCAGGGGGCCTACGAGCAGTACTTC. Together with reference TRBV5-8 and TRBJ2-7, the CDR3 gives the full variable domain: EAGVTQSPTHLIKTRGQQATLRCSPISGHTSVYWYQQALGLGLQFLLWYDEGEERNRGNFPPRFSGRQFPNYSSELNVNALELEDSALYLCASSRQGAYEQYFGPGTRLTVT.

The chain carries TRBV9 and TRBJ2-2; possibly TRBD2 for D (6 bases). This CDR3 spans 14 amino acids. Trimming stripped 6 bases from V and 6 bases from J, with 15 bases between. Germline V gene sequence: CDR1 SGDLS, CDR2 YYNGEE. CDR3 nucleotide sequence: TGTGCCAGCAACGCGGGATCCCCCCCCGGGGAGCTGTTTTTT. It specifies CASNAGSPPGELFF.

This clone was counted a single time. The CDR3 DNA follows: TGTGCCAGCAGCGTTGGGGCAGGGTCCGGAAACACCATATATTTT. This gives the protein CASSVGAGSGNTIYF. The V and J genes are TRBV9 and TRBJ1-3; a possible D gene is TRBD1 (5 bases). This CDR3 has 15 residues. V lost 2 bases to trimming and J lost 4 bases, with 13 bases between them. Germline loops: CDR1 SGDLS, CDR2 YYNGEE.

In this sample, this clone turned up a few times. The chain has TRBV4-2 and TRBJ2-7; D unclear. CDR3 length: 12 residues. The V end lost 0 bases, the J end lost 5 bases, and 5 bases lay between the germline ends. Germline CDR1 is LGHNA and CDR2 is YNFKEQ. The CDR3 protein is CASSQELDEQYF. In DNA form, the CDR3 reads TGTGCCAGCAGCCAAGAACTCGACGAGCAGTACTTC.

Written as DNA, the CDR3 is TGTGCCAGCAGCCCAACTAAACCGGATCCGCAAGAGACCCAGTACTTC. Translated, it gives CASSPTKPDPQETQYF. This chain joins TRBV7-3 and TRBJ2-5; D gene uncertain. V dropped 5 bases and J dropped 2 bases, with 18 bases sitting between them. The germline gives CDR1 SGHTA, CDR2 FQGTGA. The CDR3 covers 16 residues.

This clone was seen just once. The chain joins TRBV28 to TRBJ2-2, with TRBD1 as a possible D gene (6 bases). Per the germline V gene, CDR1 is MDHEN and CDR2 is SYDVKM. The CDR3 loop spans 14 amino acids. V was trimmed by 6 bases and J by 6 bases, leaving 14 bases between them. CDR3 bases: TGTGCCAGCAGATTAAACAGGGACGCCGGGGAGCTGTTTTTT. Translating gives CASRLNRDAGELFF.

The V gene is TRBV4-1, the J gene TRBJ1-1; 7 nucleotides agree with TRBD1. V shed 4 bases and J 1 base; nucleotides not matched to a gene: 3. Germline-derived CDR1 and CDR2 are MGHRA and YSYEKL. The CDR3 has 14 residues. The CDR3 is CASSPTGANTEAFF. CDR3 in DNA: TGCGCCAGCAGCCCCACAGGGGCGAACACTGAAGCTTTCTTT.

CDR3 loop: CATSASGSRNEQFF. DNA of the CDR3: TGTGCCACCAGTGCTAGCGGGAGTAGGAATGAGCAGTTCTTC. V usage is TRBV24-1 and J usage is TRBJ2-1; 10 bases agree with TRBD2. J was trimmed by 7 bases and V by 5 bases; bases with no gene match: 4. The germline CDR1 and CDR2 sequences are KGHDR and SFDVKD. CDR3 length: 14 amino acids.

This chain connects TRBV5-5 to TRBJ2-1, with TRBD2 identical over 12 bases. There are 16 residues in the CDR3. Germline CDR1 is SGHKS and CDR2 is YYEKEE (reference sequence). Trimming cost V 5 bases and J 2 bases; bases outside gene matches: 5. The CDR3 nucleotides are TGTGCCAGCAGGTACCCTAGCGGGAGGGCCTACAATGAGCAGTTCTTC. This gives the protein CASRYPSGRAYNEQFF.

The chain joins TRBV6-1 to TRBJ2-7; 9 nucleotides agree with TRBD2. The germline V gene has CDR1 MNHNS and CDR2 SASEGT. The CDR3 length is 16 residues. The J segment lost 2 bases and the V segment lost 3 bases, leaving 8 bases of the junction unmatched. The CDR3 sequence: CASSDRGTSRTYEQYF. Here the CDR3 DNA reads TGTGCCAGCAGTGACCGAGGGACTAGCCGAACCTACGAGCAGTACTTC.